Below are 24 T cell receptor beta chains sequenced from a single sample in a study of cytomegalovirus exposure and HLA in healthy donors. PCR primers comprised 60 Vbeta and 13 Jbeta primers. TCRdb's copy holds only in-frame clones and misses some; the assay was immunoSEQ multiplex PCR. Here the sample spans about 120,000 clones, under 90% being singletons. Sequencing was done on a sample of PBMCs. The receptors shown here come from a female donor in good health and CMV-seropositive.

CDR3 sequence reads: CASSSGQGPYEQYF. DNA of the CDR3: TGTGCCAGCAGCTCCGGACAGGGTCCCTACGAGCAGTACTTC. This chain connects TRBV7-2 to TRBJ2-7; 8 nucleotides match TRBD1. The CDR3 is 14 amino acids. V lost 4 bases, J lost 2 bases, and 4 bases stayed unmatched. Germline CDR1 is SGHTA and CDR2 is FQGNSA. Based on the CDR3 plus reference TRBV7-2 and TRBJ2-7, the full variable domain is GAGVSQSPSNKVTEKGKDVELRCDPISGHTALYWYRQSLGQGLEFLIYFQGNSAPDKSGLPSDRFSAERTGGSVSTLTIQRTQQEDSAVYLCASSSGQGPYEQYFGPGTRLTVT.

This chain joins TRBV7-9 and TRBJ1-1; D gene unclear. Germline values: CDR1 SEHNR, CDR2 FQNEAQ (reference sequence). The CDR3 has 15 residues. Deletions cut 5 bases from V and 2 bases from J, with 15 bases between. The CDR3 bases are TGTGCCAGCAGCCCCATGCTGGGAGTTAACACTGAAGCTTTCTTT. As protein: CASSPMLGVNTEAFF.

The chain carries TRBV30 and TRBJ2-2; D may be TRBD2 (6 bases). Trimming took 1 base from V and 12 from J, leaving 9 bases between them. Germline V gene data show CDR1 as GTSNPN and CDR2 as SVGIG (reference sequence). The CDR3 is made up of 11 amino acids. CDR3 loop: CAWSEREKLFF. The CDR3 DNA reads TGTGCCTGGAGTGAACGGGAGAAGCTGTTTTTT.

The rearrangement links TRBV7-2 to TRBJ2-7; 7 nucleotides align to TRBD2. The CDR3 length is 16 residues. J lost 3 bases, V lost 5 bases, and 13 bases had no gene match. CDR1 is SGHTA and CDR2 is FQGNSA in the germline V gene. CDR3 coding DNA: TGTGCCAGCAGCCCCCCCGGGGTAGCGGGTATCTACGAGCAGTACTTC. Its translation is CASSPPGVAGIYEQYF.

This clone occurred a few times. The rearrangement uses TRBV28 and TRBJ1-2; a weak D match, TRBD1 (5 bases). The CDR3 covers 17 residues. The germline V gene has CDR1 MDHEN and CDR2 SYDVKM. The ends were cut back, 6 bases at V and 1 base at J, with 21 bases in the middle. The CDR3 region is CASSPGGVPQDNYGYTF. The CDR3 nucleotides read TGTGCCAGCAGCCCTGGAGGGGTCCCTCAGGATAACTATGGCTACACCTTC.

The rearrangement uses TRBV4-1 and TRBJ1-5, with D possibly being TRBD1 (5 bases). Between the trimmed V and J ends, which lost 4 bases and 7 bases, there was a span of 17 bases. The CDR3 length is 15 residues. Germline loops: CDR1 MGHRA, CDR2 YSYEKL. CDR3 in amino acids: CASSPFGGDRQPQHF. The DNA of the CDR3 is TGCGCCAGCAGCCCCTTTGGAGGGGATCGGCAGCCCCAGCATTTT.

The chain carries TRBV4-2 and TRBJ1-2; 7 bases fit TRBD1. The germline gives CDR1 LGHNA, CDR2 YNFKEQ. This CDR3 comprises 16 residues. V dropped 0 bases and J dropped 4; count of bases not matched to a gene: 8. The CDR3 DNA reads TGTGCCAGCAGCCAAGAGGGGACAGAGAGTACCTATGGCTACACCTTC. Protein: CASSQEGTESTYGYTF.

The chain carries TRBV6-5 and TRBJ1-2; weak D call: TRBD1 (6 bases). Trimming pared 0 bases from V and 4 bases from J, leaving 12 bases between. This CDR3 has 15 residues. Looked up from germline, CDR1 is MNHEY and CDR2 is SVGAGI. The CDR3 nucleotides read TGTGCCAGCAGTTACTCGGGGGACACCTCCTATGGCTACACCTTC. Protein product: CASSYSGDTSYGYTF.

The V and J genes are TRBV2 and TRBJ1-1; 8 bases match TRBD1. The germline gives CDR1 SNHLY, CDR2 FYNNEI. The length of the CDR3 is 14 residues. Trimming at V came to 7 bases and at J to 0 bases, leaving 4 bases not matched to a gene. CDR3 sequence (DNA): TGTGCCAGCACTCGACAGGGGATGAACACTGAAGCTTTCTTT. It translates to CASTRQGMNTEAFF.

The chain joins TRBV7-3 to TRBJ2-2, with a possible D match to TRBD1 (5 bases). Germline lookup yields CDR1 SGHTA and CDR2 FQGTGA. CDR3 size: 16 residues. V lost 4 bases, J lost 4 bases, and 16 bases lay in between. Here the CDR3 reads CASSYNERGITGELFF. The CDR3 coding sequence is TGTGCCAGCAGCTATAACGAAAGGGGTATCACCGGGGAGCTGTTTTTT. The variable domain in full, with the rest retrieved from reference TRBV7-3 and TRBJ2-2, is GAGVSQTPSNKVTEKGKYVELRCDPISGHTALYWYRQSLGQGPEFLIYFQGTGAADDSGLPNDRFFAVRPEGSVSTLKIQRTERGDSAVYLCASSYNERGITGELFFGEGSRLTVL.

V and J are TRBV6-1 and TRBJ1-2, with a possible D match to TRBD1 (6 bases). The CDR3 totals 12 residues. The V end was cut by 6 bases, the J end by 6 bases, with 11 bases between. The germline CDR1 and CDR2 sequences are MNHNS and SASEGT. CDR3: CASRTTGHGYTF. The DNA of the CDR3 is TGTGCCAGCAGGACCACAGGGCATGGCTACACCTTC.

This chain uses TRBV9 with TRBJ1-1; weak D call: TRBD1 (6 bases). From germline, CDR1 is SGDLS and CDR2 YYNGEE. The germline V and J ends were trimmed by 4 bases and 2 bases, with 18 bases remaining between them. CDR3 length: 16 amino acids. This chain's CDR3 is CASSSRDTPFNTEAFF. Here the CDR3 DNA reads TGTGCCAGCAGCTCGAGGGACACCCCCTTTAACACTGAAGCTTTCTTT.

The gene calls are TRBV4-2 and TRBJ2-1; 10 nucleotides agree with TRBD2. J was trimmed by 2 bases and V by 3 bases; bases with no gene match: 7. The CDR3 sequence is 17 residues long. From germline, CDR1 is LGHNA and CDR2 YNFKEQ. CDR3 in DNA: TGTGCCAGCAGCCAGCAAAGCCTAGCGGGGGCCTACAATGAGCAGTTCTTC. This translates into CASSQQSLAGAYNEQFF.

In its sample, this clone was seen a few times. The V call is TRBV2, the J call TRBJ1-4, with no clear D. In germline, CDR1 is SNHLY, CDR2 FYNNEI. The V and J ends lost 2 bases and 7 bases respectively, with 11 bases between them. CDR3 length equals 14 residues. As DNA, the CDR3 is TGTGCCAGCAGTGAAAGGGCCGGGAGTGAAAAACTGTTTTTT. Its translation: CASSERAGSEKLFF.

This clone was detected once. The chain carries TRBV5-1 and TRBJ2-3, with 9 bases identical to TRBD2. The V and J ends lost 4 bases and 4 bases, in that order; junction bases with no gene match: 1. Germline-derived CDR1 and CDR2 are SGHRS and YFSETQ. The CDR3 is 13 residues long. DNA for the CDR3: TGCGCCAGCAGCGGCGGGGGGGCAGATACGCAGTATTTT. Its protein is CASSGGGADTQYF.

This chain links TRBV11-2 with TRBJ2-5, with 16 bases fitting TRBD2. The CDR3 has 16 amino acids. The V segment lost 3 bases and the J segment 5 bases; nucleotides outside the gene matches: 3. CDR1 and CDR2 from the germline V gene are SGHAT and FQNNGV. In DNA form, the CDR3 reads TGTGCCAGCAGCTTGGGACTAGCGGGGGGGTTCGAGACCCAGTACTTC. It encodes CASSLGLAGGFETQYF.

This clone came up once. The chain has TRBV10-3 and TRBJ2-3; 7 bases agree with TRBD1. J was trimmed by 4 bases and V by 8 bases; bases with no gene match: 3. CDR3 length: 12 amino acids. Germline V gene lookup returns CDR1 ENHRY and CDR2 SYGVKD. The CDR3 region is CAIGTEPDTQYF. Here the CDR3 DNA reads TGTGCCATCGGGACAGAACCAGATACGCAGTATTTT.

The chain links TRBV30 to TRBJ2-5, with TRBD2 matching 9 bases. Near its end, the DNA agrees better with TRBJ2-7, so the J call may be wrong. CDR3 length equals 15 residues. Germline loops: CDR1 GTSNPN, CDR2 SVGIG (reference sequence). The CDR3 loop is CAWSSSGGRSYEQYF. The CDR3 DNA reads as TGTGCCTGGAGTAGTAGCGGGGGCCGCTCCTACGAGCAGTACTTC.

The J gene is TRBJ2-7, the V gene TRBV6-5, with D maybe TRBD2 (6 bases). V was shortened by 6 bases and J by 6 bases, with 12 bases between the two germline ends. CDR3 length: 12 amino acids. Germline V gene lookup returns CDR1 MNHEY and CDR2 SVGAGI. The CDR3: CASSLVGGEQYF. The CDR3 DNA is TGTGCCAGCAGCCTCGTGGGGGGCGAGCAGTACTTC.

The CDR3 DNA reads as TGTGCCAGCAGCCAAGTCGGGACAGGGACCAAAGAGACCCAGTACTTC. Its translation: CASSQVGTGTKETQYF. The chain links TRBV5-5 to TRBJ2-5; 9 bases fit TRBD1. Germline CDR1 reads SGHKS; CDR2 reads YYEKEE (reference sequence). The V and J ends lost 4 bases and 3 bases, in that order; junction bases with no gene match: 10. The CDR3 runs 16 residues.

The gene calls are TRBV18 and TRBJ2-3; 10 nucleotides line up with TRBD1. From germline, CDR1 is KGHSH and CDR2 LQKENI. With 3 bases clipped from V and 2 bases from J, the junction kept 2 bases outside the gene matches. The CDR3 spans 15 residues. CDR3 amino acids: CASSPGQGPTDTQYF. In DNA, the CDR3 is TGTGCCAGCTCACCGGGACAGGGGCCCACAGATACGCAGTATTTT.

The chain uses TRBV21-1 and TRBJ2-3; no DNA check was done on the table's D call, TRBD1. TRBV21-1 is listed as a pseudogene. This CDR3 is built from 15 residues. The CDR3 protein is CASSVETGGRDTQYF. The CDR3 DNA reads as TGTGCCAGCAGCGTAGAGACAGGGGGCAGGGATACGCAGTATTTT.

The rearrangement joins TRBV29-1 to TRBJ2-3; D is perhaps TRBD1 (5 bases). The germline CDR1 and CDR2 sequences are SQVTM and ANQGSEA. Trimming stripped 6 bases from V and 1 base from J, with 11 bases between. CDR3 length equals 13 residues. CDR3 loop: CSVGQVGTDTQYF. As DNA, the CDR3 is TGCAGCGTGGGGCAGGTCGGCACAGATACGCAGTATTTT.

The rearrangement links TRBV5-1 to TRBJ2-3; a weak D match, TRBD2 (7 bases). The V and J ends lost 0 bases and 2 bases respectively, with 16 bases between them. Germline CDR1 reads SGHRS; CDR2 reads YFSETQ. This CDR3 comprises 17 residues. The CDR3 spells CASSLGLAGANTDTQYF. The CDR3 nucleotides read TGCGCCAGCAGCTTGGGTTTGGCGGGGGCGAACACAGATACGCAGTATTTT.